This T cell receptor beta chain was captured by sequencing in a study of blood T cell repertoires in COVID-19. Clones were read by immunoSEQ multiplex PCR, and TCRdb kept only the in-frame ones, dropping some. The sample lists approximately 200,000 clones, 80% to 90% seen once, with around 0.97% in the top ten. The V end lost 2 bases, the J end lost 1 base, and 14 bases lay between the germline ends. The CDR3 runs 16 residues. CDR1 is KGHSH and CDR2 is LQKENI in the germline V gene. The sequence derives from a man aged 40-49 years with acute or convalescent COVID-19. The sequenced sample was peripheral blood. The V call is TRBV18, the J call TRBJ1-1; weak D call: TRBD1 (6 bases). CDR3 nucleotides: TGTGCCAGCTCACCAATCTTACCGGGACAGAACACTGAAGCTTTCTTT. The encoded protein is CASSPILPGQNTEAFF.